The clone carrying this T cell receptor beta chain has more than one count but fewer than ten. These data originate in a study of shared clonotypes between healthy human individuals. Using immunoSEQ multiplex PCR, the repertoire was profiled, and TCRdb retains in-frame clones only, with some absent. The sample yields around 1.1 million clones, about 80% seen once. CDR3 length: 13 residues. CDR1 and CDR2 (germline): SGDLS, YYNGEE. V was pared by 3 bases and J by 1 base, with 7 bases between. Sequencing was performed on memory CD4+ T cells from PBMCs. Subset described: CD45RA-negative fraction. The receptor comes from a man aged 18 to 29 in good health. Some clones in this sample may be carry-over from other donors' samples. The V call is TRBV9, the J call TRBJ1-1; D is undetermined. CDR3 residues: CASSGNRNTEAFF. CDR3 coding DNA: TGTGCCAGCAGCGGTAACAGGAACACTGAAGCTTTCTTT.